These T cell receptor beta chains were read from a single sample in a study of blood T cell repertoires in COVID-19. Produced via immunoSEQ multiplex PCR; TCRdb's table is partial and in-frame only. The sample includes 45,000 or so clones, roughly 84% of them seen just once. The sequenced material came from peripheral blood. Every receptor here comes from an elderly woman with acute or convalescent COVID-19. CDR3s include the opening cysteine and the closing phenylalanine or tryptophan. Each record gives: D gene, V gene, J gene, clone size, CDR3 protein, CDR3 DNA. The D gene is left open where the match is weak. Size is omitted from some rows. Given values are once, few, many or a class for expanded clones.

>NA|TRBV28|TRBJ2-3|NA
CASSLGSLSTDTQYF
TGTGCCAGCAGCCTCGGGTCACTCAGCACAGATACGCAGTATTTT
>NA|TRBV4-2|TRBJ2-2|NA
CASSQDASGNTGELFF
TGTGCCAGCAGCCAAGATGCCAGCGGGAACACCGGGGAGCTGTTTTTT
>NA|TRBV19|TRBJ2-1|NA
CASSIQGGHNEQFF
TGTGCCAGTAGTATACAGGGTGGGCACAATGAGCAGTTCTTC
>NA|TRBV7-9|TRBJ1-3|NA
CASSLGTFGNTIYF
TGTGCCAGCAGCCTAGGGACATTCGGAAACACCATATATTTT
>NA|TRBV14|TRBJ2-7|NA
CASSQLGAGRNEQYF
TGTGCCAGCAGCCAGTTGGGGGCAGGAAGGAACGAGCAGTACTTC
>NA|TRBV4-1|TRBJ2-7|few
CASSPEEAYEQYF
TGCGCCAGCAGCCCAGAGGAGGCCTACGAGCAGTACTTC
>NA|TRBV5-4|TRBJ1-3|NA
CASSFWGAGNTIYF
TGTGCCAGCAGCTTCTGGGGGGCTGGAAACACCATATATTTT
>NA|TRBV5-1|TRBJ1-2|NA
CASSPGRGEKGGYTF
TGCGCCAGCAGCCCCGGCCGGGGTGAGAAGGGAGGCTACACCTTC
>NA|TRBV5-4|TRBJ1-1|NA
CASRPGTNTEAFF
TGTGCCAGCAGACCCGGGACAAACACTGAAGCTTTCTTT
>TRBD2|TRBV4-2|TRBJ2-1|NA
CASSHRGAGGGNEQFF
TGTGCCAGCAGCCATCGTGGGGCGGGAGGGGGCAATGAGCAGTTCTTC
>TRBD2|TRBV28|TRBJ2-7|NA
CASSMTSGGVSSYEQYF
TGTGCCAGCAGTATGACTAGCGGGGGGGTTAGCTCCTACGAGCAGTACTTC
>TRBD1|TRBV19|TRBJ1-1|few
CASVGQGGFEFRTEAFF
TGTGCCAGCGTGGGACAGGGTGGGTTTGAATTTAGGACTGAAGCTTTCTTT
>TRBD2|TRBV7-9|TRBJ2-2|few
CAGSPSGAGGTGELFF
TGTGCCGGCTCCCCTAGTGGAGCGGGAGGCACCGGGGAGCTGTTTTTT
>TRBD2|TRBV29-1|TRBJ2-7|NA
CSGTSGTYEQYF
TGCAGCGGGACTAGCGGGACCTACGAGCAGTACTTC
>NA|TRBV7-9|TRBJ2-6|NA
CASSDRDNSANVLTF
TGTGCCAGCAGCGACCGGGACAATTCGGCCAACGTCCTGACTTTC
>TRBD1|TRBV27|TRBJ1-5|NA
CASRPGQGAYQPQHF
TGTGCCAGCAGGCCTGGACAGGGGGCATATCAGCCCCAGCATTTT
>TRBD2|TRBV19|TRBJ2-7|NA
CASRSGPGEGPNEQYF
TGTGCCAGTAGGTCCGGTCCGGGGGAGGGCCCCAACGAGCAGTACTTC
>NA|TRBV3-1/TRBV3-2|TRBJ2-5|NA
CASSQASQETQYF
TGTGCCAGCAGCCAAGCTTCTCAAGAGACCCAGTACTTC
>NA|TRBV7-2|TRBJ2-7|NA
CASSLGGLSYEQYF
TGTGCCAGCAGCTTAGGTGGACTCAGCTACGAGCAGTACTTC
>NA|TRBV19|TRBJ2-3|NA
CATGRAPGDTQYF
TGTGCCACAGGAAGGGCCCCGGGGGATACGCAGTATTTT
>NA|TRBV5-6|TRBJ1-1|NA
CASSHQGTNTEAFF
TGTGCCAGCAGCCACCAGGGGACGAACACTGAAGCTTTCTTT
>TRBD1|TRBV19|TRBJ2-7|NA
CASSAGTGRPPYEQYF
TGTGCCAGTAGTGCCGGGACAGGCCGGCCCCCCTACGAGCAGTACTTC
>TRBD2|TRBV5-1|TRBJ2-7|NA
CASSSGTSGRASYEQYF
TGCGCCAGCAGCTCGGGGACTAGCGGGAGGGCCTCGTACGAGCAGTACTTC
>TRBD2|TRBV7-7|TRBJ2-5|NA
CASSLPGEGATQYF
TGTGCCAGCAGCTTGCCTGGGGAGGGTGCGACCCAGTACTTC
>NA|TRBV5-1|TRBJ2-5|NA
CASSFRGEVETQYF
TGCGCCAGCAGCTTCCGCGGGGAGGTAGAGACCCAGTACTTC
>TRBD1|TRBV27|TRBJ1-1|few
CASSGQGEESFF
TGTGCCAGCTCTGGACAGGGCGAGGAGTCTTTCTTT
>TRBD2|TRBV25-1|TRBJ2-5|NA
CASSGTGGPVETQYF
TGTGCCAGCAGTGGGACGGGAGGGCCTGTAGAGACCCAGTACTTC
>TRBD2|TRBV18|TRBJ2-6|once
CASSAGLAGVSGANVLTF
TGTGCCAGCTCAGCGGGACTAGCGGGAGTCTCTGGGGCCAACGTCCTGACTTTC
>NA|TRBV28|TRBJ1-1|NA
CASSAGRLEGFF
TGTGCCAGCAGTGCGGGCCGACTCGAAGGTTTCTTT
>TRBD1|TRBV4-1|TRBJ2-6|once
CASSQPGLQGAQVTGANVLTF
TGCGCCAGCAGCCAACCGGGTTTACAGGGGGCCCAGGTTACTGGGGCCAACGTCCTGACTTTC
>TRBD2|TRBV3-1/TRBV3-2|TRBJ2-7|NA
CASSHAGAYEQYF
TGTGCCAGCAGCCACGCGGGGGCCTACGAGCAGTACTTC
>NA|TRBV7-2|TRBJ2-2|NA
CASSLVGGGRGPGELFF
TGTGCCAGCAGCTTAGTTGGCGGGGGCAGGGGCCCCGGGGAGCTGTTTTTT
>NA|TRBV6-4|TRBJ1-5|NA
CASIGAQGNQPQHF
TGTGCCAGCATTGGCGCCCAGGGGAATCAGCCCCAGCATTTT
>TRBD2|TRBV29-1|TRBJ2-7|NA
CSVGTSVEQYF
TGCAGCGTTGGAACTAGCGTTGAGCAGTACTTC
>TRBD1|TRBV30|TRBJ1-2|NA
CAWSHPGQGSYGYTF
TGTGCCTGGAGTCACCCGGGACAGGGTTCCTATGGCTACACCTTC
>NA|TRBV7-2|TRBJ2-3|NA
CASSLAGAKDTQYF
TGTGCCAGCAGCTTAGCGGGAGCTAAAGATACGCAGTATTTT
>TRBD2|TRBV4-1|TRBJ2-1|once
CASSQGTSGVYNEQFF
TGCGCCAGCAGCCAAGGGACTAGCGGGGTTTACAATGAGCAGTTCTTC
>NA|TRBV19|TRBJ1-1|few
CASSPGGNAEAFF
TGTGCCAGTAGTCCCGGGGGGAACGCTGAAGCTTTCTTT
>NA|TRBV19|TRBJ2-2|few
CASSMATGGTGELFF
TGTGCCAGTAGTATGGCCACCGGGGGCACCGGGGAGCTGTTTTTT
>NA|TRBV7-9|TRBJ1-4|NA
CASSSTGSLAEKLFF
TGTGCCAGCAGCTCGACAGGTTCTTTAGCTGAAAAACTGTTTTTT
>TRBD1|TRBV18|TRBJ1-2|NA
CASSLEQGARGYTF
TGTGCCAGCTCACTTGAACAGGGGGCGCGTGGCTACACCTTC
>TRBD2|TRBV12-3/TRBV12-4|TRBJ2-1|once
CATRLAPYNEQFF
TGTGCCACCCGACTAGCGCCGTACAATGAGCAGTTCTTC
>TRBD1|TRBV10-2|TRBJ1-1|NA
CATSGQVGTEAFF
TGCGCCACCTCGGGACAGGTCGGCACTGAAGCTTTCTTT
>TRBD1|TRBV2|TRBJ1-4|NA
CASRETGANEKLFF
TGTGCCAGCAGAGAAACAGGGGCTAATGAAAAACTGTTTTTT
>NA|TRBV30|TRBJ2-2|NA
CAWGSPGLALGELFF
TGTGCCTGGGGGTCCCCGGGACTCGCTCTGGGGGAGCTGTTTTTT
>TRBD1|TRBV30|TRBJ2-5|NA
CAWSSRGNKRTQYF
TGTGCCTGGAGTAGCAGGGGGAACAAACGGACCCAGTACTTC
>NA|TRBV28|TRBJ1-2|NA
CASSLTLQGIGGYTF
TGTGCCAGCAGTTTAACTCTGCAGGGAATAGGTGGCTACACCTTC
>NA|TRBV6-5|TRBJ2-3|NA
CASSYDGGGSTQYF
TGTGCCAGCAGTTACGACGGAGGAGGAAGTACGCAGTATTTT
>NA|TRBV5-1|TRBJ1-1|NA
CASSLGGAMNTEAFF
TGCGCCAGCAGCTTGGGGGGCGCGATGAACACTGAAGCTTTCTTT
>TRBD1|TRBV7-8|TRBJ1-3|NA
CASSLSRDSGNTIYF
TGTGCCAGCAGCTTATCAAGGGACAGTGGAAACACCATATATTTT
>NA|TRBV18|TRBJ2-5|NA
CASSPRPGETQYF
TGTGCCAGCTCACCTCGACCCGGGGAGACCCAGTACTTC
>TRBD2|TRBV28|TRBJ2-7|once
CATLRRGLPYEQYF
TGTGCCACCTTGAGGCGGGGGTTACCCTACGAGCAGTACTTC
>TRBD1|TRBV5-4|TRBJ1-5|NA
CASSLGTGGNQPQHF
TGTGCCAGCAGCTTAGGAACAGGGGGGAATCAGCCCCAGCATTTT
>TRBD1|TRBV5-4|TRBJ1-2|few
CASSLGTGGTYGYTF
TGTGCCAGCAGCTTGGGTACAGGGGGTACCTATGGCTACACCTTC
>TRBD1|TRBV7-6|TRBJ1-2|NA
CASSFKGALWSGGYTF
TGTGCCAGCAGCTTCAAGGGGGCCCTCTGGAGTGGTGGCTACACCTTC
>NA|TRBV6-5|TRBJ1-6|NA
CASSYSWQNESPLHF
TGTGCCAGCAGTTACAGTTGGCAAAACGAATCACCCCTCCACTTT
>TRBD2|TRBV6-1|TRBJ2-7|NA
CASSEGLAAPYEQYF
TGTGCCAGCAGTGAGGGACTAGCGGCCCCCTACGAGCAGTACTTC
>NA|TRBV28|TRBJ2-7|NA
CASSPQRYEQYF
TGTGCCAGCAGCCCTCAGAGGTACGAGCAGTACTTC
>NA|TRBV19|TRBJ2-5|NA
CASSIQGPETQYF
TGTGCCAGTAGTATACAGGGCCCAGAGACCCAGTACTTC